Each of the 20 T cell receptor beta chains below was sequenced from the same sample in a study of early stage breast cancer tumors. Assay: immunoSEQ multiplex PCR; the TCRdb copy retains only in-frame clones and omits some. The sample holds 25,000 to 30,000 clones; roughly 86% are singletons and the top ten take approximately 9%. Source material: blood. Receptors were obtained from a person aged 50-59 years with breast cancer.

The rearrangement links TRBV7-3 to TRBJ1-2, with D perhaps TRBD1 (6 bases). This CDR3 is 15 amino acids long. Trimming removed 5 bases from V and 1 base from J, with 14 bases in between. Germline assignment: CDR1 SGHTA and CDR2 FQGTGA. CDR3 DNA: TGTGCCAGCAGCCTAGATGGACAGAATAACTATGGCTACACCTTC. This codes for CASSLDGQNNYGYTF.

This chain connects TRBV11-2 to TRBJ2-7, with TRBD2 matching 12 bases. The CDR3 consists of 16 residues. Losses at the gene ends were 2 bases for V and 2 bases for J; bases not matched to a gene: 4. Germline V lookup: CDR1 SGHAT, CDR2 FQNNGV. The CDR3 DNA reads TGTGCCAGCAGCTTACACCTAGCGGGAGGGACCTACGAGCAGTACTTC. Amino acids: CASSLHLAGGTYEQYF.

This clone was detected a few times. The J gene is TRBJ2-7, the V gene TRBV2; tentatively, D is TRBD1 (5 bases). The V gene lost 4 bases and the J gene lost 3 bases, with 7 bases spanning the gap. This CDR3 has 12 amino acids. The germline CDR1 and CDR2 sequences are SNHLY and FYNNEI. For the CDR3, the DNA is TGTGCCAGCAGTGTCAGGGACTACGAGCAGTACTTC. Protein: CASSVRDYEQYF. Using reference TRBV2 and TRBJ2-7 for the parts outside the CDR3, the full variable domain is EPEVTQTPSHQVTQMGQEVILRCVPISNHLYFYWYRQILGQKVEFLVSFYNNEISEKSEIFDDQFSVERPDGSNFTLKIRSTKLEDSAMYFCASSVRDYEQYFGPGTRLTVT.

The chain employs TRBV10-3 and TRBJ1-5; D is undetermined. Germline-derived CDR1 and CDR2 are ENHRY and SYGVKD. Trimming took 8 bases from V and 7 from J, leaving 12 bases between them. CDR3 length: 12 residues. The CDR3 loop reads CAISVRYQPQHF. The CDR3 nucleotides are TGTGCCATCTCGGTTAGATACCAGCCCCAGCATTTT.

The table lists this clone with a count of one. V and J are TRBV11-2 and TRBJ2-5, with D tentatively TRBD2 (6 bases). Germline CDR1 reads SGHAT; CDR2 reads FQNNGV. There are 15 residues in the CDR3. V gave up 3 bases and J gave up 5 bases, with 16 bases separating them. CDR3 in DNA: TGTGCCAGCAGCTTTTACACTAGCCTTTGGGAGACCCAGTACTTC. Translated: CASSFYTSLWETQYF.

The chain couples TRBV5-5 to TRBJ2-7; D remains ambiguous. The germline gives CDR1 SGHKS, CDR2 YYEKEE (reference sequence). The ends were cut back, 1 base at V and 2 bases at J, with 13 bases in the middle. This CDR3 has 15 residues. Here the CDR3 reads CASSLFWGSTYEQYF. CDR3 nucleotides: TGTGCCAGCAGCTTGTTTTGGGGATCCACCTACGAGCAGTACTTC. Based on the CDR3 plus reference TRBV5-5 and TRBJ2-7, the full variable domain is DAGVTQSPTHLIKTRGQQVTLRCSPISGHKSVSWYQQVLGQGPQFIFQYYEKEERGRGNFPDRFSARQFPNYSSELNVNALLLGDSALYLCASSLFWGSTYEQYFGPGTRLTVT.

The chain has TRBV19 and TRBJ1-5, with 9 bases lining up with TRBD1. CDR1 LNHDA and CDR2 SQIVND come from the germline V gene (reference sequence). V shed 4 bases and J 6 bases; nucleotides not matched to a gene: 7. The CDR3 runs to 15 residues. The CDR3 DNA reads as TGTGCCAGTAGTACGGGACAGGGCGGTGGTCAGCCCCAGCATTTT. This codes for CASSTGQGGGQPQHF.

The rearrangement uses TRBV7-2 and TRBJ2-5; maybe TRBD2 (5 bases). Between the trimmed V and J ends, which lost 4 bases and 7 bases, there was a span of 16 bases. The CDR3 has 14 residues. Per germline, CDR1 SGHTA and CDR2 FQGNSA. CDR3 sequence reads: CASSSGPAGGTQYF. CDR3 in DNA: TGTGCCAGCAGCTCCGGACCAGCTGGAGGGACCCAGTACTTC. The full variable domain, with the rest looked up from reference TRBV7-2 and TRBJ2-5, is GAGVSQSPSNKVTEKGKDVELRCDPISGHTALYWYRQSLGQGLEFLIYFQGNSAPDKSGLPSDRFSAERTGGSVSTLTIQRTQQEDSAVYLCASSSGPAGGTQYFGPGTRLLVL.

The chain links TRBV7-6 to TRBJ2-5, with D possibly matching TRBD1 (5 bases). The germline gives CDR1 SGHVS, CDR2 FNYEAQ. Trimming shortened V by 3 bases and J by 0 bases, and 8 bases separated the two germline ends. CDR3 length: 14 residues. The CDR3 nucleotides read TGTGCCAGCAGCTTGACAGAGTACCAAGAGACCCAGTACTTC. Protein: CASSLTEYQETQYF.

The V gene is TRBV5-6, the J gene TRBJ1-2; TRBD1 is a possible D gene (5 bases). Germline CDR1 is SGHDT and CDR2 is YYEEEE. The CDR3 loop spans 13 amino acids. V shed 4 bases and J shed 8 bases, with 15 bases lying between them. The CDR3 DNA is TGTGCCAGCAGCATACAGACCCCAGGGGGCTACACCTTC. This sequence encodes CASSIQTPGGYTF.

The chain joins TRBV4-1 to TRBJ2-1, with D possibly called TRBD1 or TRBD2 (5 bases each). The CDR3 is made up of 12 amino acids. Germline V lookup: CDR1 MGHRA, CDR2 YSYEKL. The V end lost 7 bases, the J end lost 9 bases, and 13 bases lay between the germline ends. As DNA, the CDR3 is TGCGCCAGCACTGGGGCTAGCCGTGAGCAGTTCTTC. It yields the protein CASTGASREQFF.

This rearrangement joins TRBV4-2 to TRBJ1-4; a weak D match, TRBD1 (5 bases). The germline V gene has CDR1 LGHNA and CDR2 YNFKEQ. The CDR3 consists of 13 residues. Trimming cost V 4 bases and J 4 bases, with 7 bases left between them. Here the CDR3 DNA reads TGTGCCAGCAGCCCGGACATTAATGAAAAACTGTTTTTT. Translation gives CASSPDINEKLFF.

As for this clone: Other nucleotide sequences from this sample produce the same CDR3. The CDR3 DNA is TGTGCCAGCTCACCCGTGGCGGCCTACGAGCAGTACTTC. Translation: CASSPVAAYEQYF. The rearrangement joins TRBV18 to TRBJ2-7; D not certain. Trimming shortened V by 3 bases and J by 2 bases, and 8 bases separated the two germline ends. This CDR3 is built from 13 residues. Germline V gives CDR1 KGHSH, CDR2 LQKENI.

A few counts support this clone. The chain carries TRBV6-5 and TRBJ2-4; 8 nucleotides match TRBD1. The CDR3 loop spans 13 amino acids. With V trimmed by 5 bases and J by 8 bases, 5 bases remained unmatched. Germline CDR1 reads MNHEY; CDR2 reads SVGAGI. CDR3: CASSPTGDHIQYF. CDR3 in DNA: TGTGCCAGCAGTCCGACAGGGGACCACATTCAGTACTTC.

This rearrangement joins TRBV25-1 to TRBJ1-2, with a weak D call TRBD1 (5 bases). The CDR3 sequence is 16 residues long. V was clipped by 1 base and J by 2 bases, with 14 bases between them. CDR1 and CDR2 from the germline V gene are MGHDK and SYGVNS. CDR3 nucleotides: TGTGCCAGCAGTGAATGGGGCAGGACTTCAAACTATGGCTACACCTTC. Protein product: CASSEWGRTSNYGYTF.

The chain combines TRBV6-1 with TRBJ1-5; 7 bases map to TRBD1. The V gene's germline CDR1 is MNHNS and CDR2 SASEGT. The J segment lost 3 bases and the V segment lost 0 bases, leaving 11 bases of the junction unmatched. The CDR3 length is 18 residues. The CDR3 region has the DNA TGTGCCAGCAGTGAAGCGCAGGGGGACTACCGATACAATCAGCCCCAGCATTTT. This translates into CASSEAQGDYRYNQPQHF.

This rearrangement joins TRBV15 to TRBJ2-1, with 10 positions matching TRBD2. CDR3 size: 17 residues. The germline V gene encodes CDR1 LNHNV and CDR2 YYDKDF (reference sequence). J was trimmed by 6 bases and V by 0 bases; bases with no gene match: 8. CDR3 bases: TGTGCCACCAGCAGAGATCTCGGGACTAGCGCTGGCAATGAGCAGTTCTTC. Protein product: CATSRDLGTSAGNEQFF. The full variable domain, with the rest looked up from reference TRBV15 and TRBJ2-1, is DAMVIQNPRYQVTQFGKPVTLSCSQTLNHNVMYWYQQKSSQAPKLLFHYYDKDFNNEADTPDNFQSRRPNTSFCFLDIRSPGLGDTAMYLCATSRDLGTSAGNEQFFGPGTRLTVL.

The V call is TRBV5-1, the J call TRBJ2-5; D perhaps matches TRBD2 (5 bases). CDR3 length: 14 residues. CDR1 is SGHRS, CDR2 YFSETQ, per germline. Deletions cut 1 base from V and 4 bases from J, with 11 bases between. In DNA, the CDR3 is TGCGCCAGCAGCTTGAGCGTAGGAGGAGAGACCCAGTACTTC. Translated: CASSLSVGGETQYF.

The V call is TRBV30, the J call TRBJ2-5, with D unresolved. The length of the CDR3 is 12 residues. Deletions cut 2 bases from V and 2 bases from J, with 6 bases between. In germline, CDR1 is GTSNPN, CDR2 SVGIG (reference sequence). The CDR3 spells CAWSRQQETQYF. CDR3 nucleotides: TGTGCCTGGAGTAGGCAGCAAGAGACCCAGTACTTC.

This clone occurred once. The rearrangement joins TRBV6-6 to TRBJ2-2; tentatively, D is TRBD1 (6 bases). Germline V gives CDR1 MNHNY, CDR2 SVGAGI (reference sequence). The V and J ends lost 6 bases and 0 bases respectively, with 11 bases between them. The CDR3 sequence is 15 residues long. The CDR3 DNA is TGTGCCAGCAGATCCGGGACAACGAACACCGGGGAGCTGTTTTTT. Residues: CASRSGTTNTGELFF.